Below are 14 T cell receptor beta chains sequenced from a single sample in a study of T-cell memory formation after mild COVID-19. One entry per CDR3 protein, called by TCRdb with MiXCR from the 5' RACE reads. The sample shows roughly 110,000 distinct CDR3 sequences, 22% of them seen only once. What was sequenced was PBMCs or a T cell subset sorted from them (not recorded which). These receptors all stem from a man younger than 30 who had mild COVID-19 (a few samples of this study predate the infection). Cell type and time point are not known.

A few counts support this clonotype. This chain uses TRBV19 with TRBJ2-7; 7 bases map to TRBD1. With V trimmed by 1 base and J by 2 bases, 5 bases remained unmatched. Germline CDR1 is LNHDA and CDR2 is SQIVND (reference sequence). This CDR3 is built from 15 residues. CDR3 protein: CASSIGQGDAYEQYF. Here the CDR3 DNA reads TGTGCCAGTAGTATAGGGCAGGGGGATGCCTACGAGCAGTACTTC. The full variable domain, in which reference TRBV19 and TRBJ2-7 provide the parts outside the CDR3, is DGGITQSPKYLFRKEGQNVTLSCEQNLNHDAMYWYRQDPGQGLRLIYYSQIVNDFQKGDIAEGYSVSREKKESFPLTVTSAQKNPTAFYLCASSIGQGDAYEQYFGPGTRLTVT.

The chain employs TRBV5-1 and TRBJ2-1; 7 bases are a match to TRBD1. CDR1 is SGHRS, CDR2 YFSETQ, per germline. V lost 0 bases to trimming and J lost 8 bases; unmatched junction nucleotides: 8. This CDR3 is 15 amino acids long. In DNA form, the CDR3 reads TGCGCCAGCAGCTTGGACGGGCTAGGGGGCGATGAGCAGTTCTTC. It encodes CASSLDGLGGDEQFF.

The V gene is TRBV13, the J gene TRBJ1-1; 7 bases are shared with TRBD1. The V gene's germline CDR1 is PRHDT and CDR2 FYEKMQ (reference sequence). Unmatched junction bases numbered 14, after V lost 5 bases and J lost 11 bases. The CDR3 totals 14 residues. CDR3 region: CASSDGYRGRGAFF. CDR3 nucleotides: TGTGCCAGCAGCGACGGTTACAGGGGACGAGGGGCTTTCTTT.

This chain links TRBV19 with TRBJ1-6; D not certain. Germline-derived CDR1 and CDR2 are LNHDA and SQIVND (reference sequence). Between the trimmed V and J ends, which lost 0 bases and 6 bases, there was a span of 9 bases. CDR3 length equals 15 residues. The DNA of the CDR3 is TGTGCCAGTAGTATAGAAACTTATGGTAATTCACCCCTCCACTTT. Protein sequence: CASSIETYGNSPLHF.

At least ten counts were recorded for this clonotype. The genes are TRBV6-2 or TRBV6-3 and TRBJ2-3, with D hard to call. The length of the CDR3 is 13 residues. In germline, CDR1 is MNHEY, CDR2 SVGEGT. Trimming took off 0 bases at V and 0 bases at J, with 1 base between the two ends. CDR3 protein: CASSYSSTDTQYF. DNA of the CDR3: TGTGCCAGCAGTTACTCCAGCACAGATACGCAGTATTTT.

This clonotype occurred a few times. The rearrangement uses TRBV5-6 and TRBJ2-7, with TRBD2 matching over 8 bases. The V and J ends lost 5 bases and 6 bases, in that order; junction bases with no gene match: 10. Germline V lookup: CDR1 SGHDT, CDR2 YYEEEE. The CDR3 loop spans 14 amino acids. As DNA, the CDR3 is TGTGCCAGCAGAATCAGCGGGGGACGGGCCGAGCAGTACGTC. Amino acids: CASRISGGRAEQYV.

This clonotype came up many times. The chain has TRBV7-9 and TRBJ2-3; no definite D call. V was clipped by 5 bases and J by 0 bases, with 15 bases between them. CDR1 and CDR2 from the germline V gene are SEHNR and FQNEAQ (reference sequence). The CDR3 totals 16 residues. CDR3 protein: CASSTFNYGSTDTQYF. The CDR3 bases are TGTGCCAGCAGCACGTTCAACTATGGGAGCACAGATACGCAGTATTTT.

The sample holds a few counts of this clonotype. V usage is TRBV7-9 and J usage is TRBJ2-2; D possibly corresponds to TRBD1 (7 bases). Trimming took off 5 bases at V and 9 bases at J, with 13 bases between the two ends. Germline values: CDR1 SEHNR, CDR2 FQNEAQ (reference sequence). This CDR3 is built from 13 residues. In nucleotides, the CDR3 is TGTGCCAGCAGCAGCAGGGGGGTCCGGGAGCTGTTTTTT. It translates to CASSSRGVRELFF.

This chain connects TRBV19 to TRBJ1-1; D uncertain. Germline values: CDR1 LNHDA, CDR2 SQIVND (reference sequence). V was shortened by 1 base and J by 4 bases, with 10 bases between the two germline ends. The CDR3 has 14 residues. CDR3 in amino acids: CASSIVSKGTEAFF. The DNA for the CDR3 is TGTGCCAGTAGTATAGTCTCGAAGGGCACTGAAGCTTTCTTT.

CDR3 sequence reads: CSVEVPGSGYTF. CDR3 bases: TGCAGCGTTGAAGTCCCGGGGTCTGGCTACACCTTC. The chain carries TRBV29-1 and TRBJ1-2; no reliable D call. CDR3 size: 12 residues. Germline V gene lookup returns CDR1 SQVTM and CDR2 ANQGSEA. V was clipped by 1 base and J by 7 bases, with 10 bases between them.

The rearrangement links TRBV6-2 or TRBV6-3 to TRBJ2-1; D is unresolved. CDR1 and CDR2 (germline): MNHEY, SVGEGT. Trimming cost V 5 bases and J 9 bases, with 11 bases left between them. This CDR3 comprises 12 residues. The CDR3 sequence is CASSIGFSEQFF. Here the CDR3 DNA reads TGTGCCAGCAGTATAGGGTTTAGTGAGCAGTTCTTC.

The rearrangement links TRBV15 to TRBJ2-5; D is possibly TRBD2 (5 bases). Germline-derived CDR1 and CDR2 are LNHNV and YYDKDF (reference sequence). The CDR3 is 16 amino acids. V shed 0 bases and J shed 2 bases, with 13 bases lying between them. CDR3 residues: CATSRDQLGAQETQYF. In DNA form, the CDR3 reads TGTGCCACCAGCAGAGATCAATTGGGAGCACAAGAGACCCAGTACTTC.

This clonotype was counted only a few times. This sequence joins TRBV7-2 and TRBJ2-2; unclear D gene. Looked up from germline, CDR1 is SGHTA and CDR2 is FQGNSA. Trimming pared 4 bases from V and 5 bases from J, leaving 11 bases between. This CDR3 is 14 amino acids long. Written as DNA, the CDR3 is TGTGCCAGCAGCTCCCTCCGGGTTACCGGGGAGCTGTTTTTT. Protein product: CASSSLRVTGELFF.

This chain uses TRBV4-1 with TRBJ2-7; 7 bases are a match to TRBD1. Germline loops: CDR1 MGHRA, CDR2 YSYEKL. Trimming took 4 bases from V and 4 from J; bases not matched to a gene: 7. The CDR3 consists of 14 residues. The CDR3 reads CASSRKGGPYEQYF. CDR3 nucleotide sequence: TGCGCCAGCAGCCGCAAAGGGGGCCCGTACGAGCAGTACTTC.